One sample yielded the 7 T cell receptor beta chains listed below, sequenced in a study of CD8 T cells in Susac syndrome. With random hexamers, roughly 0.45 to 1 ug RNA was reverse transcribed. TCRdb passed the immunoSEQ multiplex PCR reads through MiXCR, listing each CDR3 protein once. The sample has around 200,000 distinct CDR3 sequences; about 94% are singletons. Material for sequencing was CD4+ T cells from PBMCs. The receptor source for this set is a human donor with Susac syndrome.

The rearrangement joins TRBV27 to TRBJ2-1, with 10 bases matching TRBD1. The CDR3 has 15 amino acids. After removal of 6 bases from V and 4 bases from J, the junction contained 6 bases not matched to a gene. Germline-derived CDR1 and CDR2 are MNHEY and SMNVEV (reference sequence). CDR3 in amino acids: CASSPRQGAYNEQFF. In DNA, the CDR3 is TGTGCCAGCAGCCCTAGACAGGGGGCTTACAATGAGCAGTTCTTC.

V is TRBV10-3 and J is TRBJ2-3; possible D gene TRBD2, 5 bases. Germline CDR1 ENHRY, CDR2 SYGVKD. V dropped 4 bases and J dropped 0 bases, with 8 bases sitting between them. CDR3 size: 14 residues. The CDR3 sequence: CAISGRVSTDTQYF. The CDR3 nucleotides read TGTGCCATCAGTGGGCGGGTCAGCACAGATACGCAGTATTTT.

V is TRBV9 and J is TRBJ2-3, with D perhaps assigned TRBD1 or TRBD2 (5 bases each). Trimming removed 0 bases at V and 1 base at J, with 12 bases between. The germline CDR1 and CDR2 sequences are SGDLS and YYNGEE. There are 16 residues in the CDR3. In DNA, the CDR3 is TGTGCCAGCAGCGTAGTGGGGGTAAGCGGCACAGATACGCAGTATTTT. This sequence encodes CASSVVGVSGTDTQYF.

The rearrangement uses TRBV7-9 and TRBJ2-2; 10 bases align to TRBD1. CDR3 size: 17 residues. Trimming cost V 3 bases and J 4 bases; bases outside gene matches: 8. Germline V gene lookup returns CDR1 SEHNR and CDR2 FQNEAQ (reference sequence). CDR3 residues: CASSFDRGLVVTGELFF. The CDR3 nucleotides read TGTGCCAGCAGCTTCGACAGGGGGCTGGTTGTCACCGGGGAGCTGTTTTTT. Drawing the rest from reference TRBV7-9 and TRBJ2-2, the complete variable domain is DTGVSQNPRHKITKRGQNVTFRCDPISEHNRLYWYRQTLGQGPEFLTYFQNEAQLEKSRLLSDRFSAERPKGSFSTLEIQRTEQGDSAMYLCASSFDRGLVVTGELFFGEGSRLTVL.

The chain has TRBV30 and TRBJ2-4, with D perhaps being TRBD1 or TRBD2 (5 bases each). CDR1 is GTSNPN and CDR2 is SVGIG in the germline V gene (reference sequence). V lost 0 bases and J 5 bases, leaving 8 bases between the germline ends. The CDR3 covers 13 residues. CDR3 protein: CAWSVGVQNIQYF. The CDR3 region has the DNA TGTGCCTGGAGTGTGGGGGTCCAAAACATTCAGTACTTC.

The rearrangement uses TRBV12-3 or TRBV12-4 and TRBJ1-6, with no clear D. Trimming removed 4 bases at V and 7 bases at J, with 8 bases between. This CDR3 is 13 amino acids long. As DNA, the CDR3 is TGTGCCAGCAGTTCTGTTTCAAATTCACCCCTCCACTTT. It translates to CASSSVSNSPLHF.

V usage is TRBV3-1 and J usage is TRBJ2-7; D is perhaps TRBD1 or TRBD2 (5 bases each). Germline V gene data show CDR1 as LGHDT and CDR2 as YNNKEL (reference sequence). There are 15 residues in the CDR3. Trimming stripped 0 bases from V and 3 bases from J, with 12 bases between. The CDR3 DNA follows: TGTGCCAGCAGCCAAGACCCGGGACCGGACTACGAGCAGTACTTC. This sequence encodes CASSQDPGPDYEQYF.